This T cell receptor beta chain emerged from a study of shared clonotypes between healthy human individuals. The method was immunoSEQ multiplex PCR; TCRdb's version includes in-frame clones alone and lacks a portion of them. The data contain about 2 million clones, roughly 94% of them seen just once; the ten biggest clones take up 0.9% to 1.3%. Germline-derived CDR1 and CDR2 are MGHRA and YSYEKL. This CDR3 spans 14 amino acids. With 1 base removed from V and 5 bases from J, the gap between germline ends came to 11 bases. CD8 cells regarded as naive lacked CD45RO, were positively chosen for CCR7, and omitted terminally differentiated effector memory CD45RA+ cells.

V gene TRBV4-1 combines with J gene TRBJ2-5; possibly TRBD1 for D (5 bases). The specimen was naive CD8+ T cells sorted from blood. The clonotype comes from a man between 18 and 35 years old in good health. The CDR3 loop is CASSQVPRDETQYF. CDR3 DNA sequence: TGCGCCAGCAGCCAAGTCCCCAGGGATGAGACCCAGTACTTC.